This T cell receptor beta chain appears in the sequencing data of a study of cytomegalovirus exposure and HLA in healthy donors. Primers for the PCR totalled 60 Vbeta and 13 Jbeta. TCRdb's table, derived via immunoSEQ multiplex PCR, lists solely in-frame clones and lacks some. The sample carries some 180,000 clones, about four fifths recorded once. Per germline, CDR1 MNHEY and CDR2 SVGAGI. V was pared by 6 bases and J by 5 bases, with 10 bases between. The CDR3 totals 12 residues. Overall study findings and caveats: Presence/absence analyses took donor sequencing depth as roughly uniform. Most observed TCR sequences were rare, whereas some public TCRs were detected in many donors.

This clone was counted only a few times. Its target is unknown. The chain links TRBV6-5 to TRBJ1-1; unclear D gene. Source material: PBMCs. The TCR originated in a woman in her thirties in good health and CMV-seronegative. The DNA for the CDR3 is TGTGCCAGCAGCCGCCGCCGGACTGAAGCTTTCTTT. Its translation is CASSRRRTEAFF.